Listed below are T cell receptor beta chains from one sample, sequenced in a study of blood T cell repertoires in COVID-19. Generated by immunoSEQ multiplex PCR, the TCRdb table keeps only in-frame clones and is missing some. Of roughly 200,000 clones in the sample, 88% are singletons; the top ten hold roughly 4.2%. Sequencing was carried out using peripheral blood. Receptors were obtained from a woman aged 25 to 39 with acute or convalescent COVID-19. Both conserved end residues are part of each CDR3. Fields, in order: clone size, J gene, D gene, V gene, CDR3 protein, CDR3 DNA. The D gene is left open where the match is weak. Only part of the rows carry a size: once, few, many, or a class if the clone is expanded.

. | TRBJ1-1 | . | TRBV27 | CASSSQGRNTEAFF | TGTGCCAGCAGTTCCCAGGGAAGGAACACTGAAGCTTTCTTT
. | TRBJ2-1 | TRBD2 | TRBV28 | CASSLSPGTSGRIEQFF | TGTGCCAGCAGTTTAAGTCCTGGGACTAGCGGGAGGATTGAGCAGTTCTTC
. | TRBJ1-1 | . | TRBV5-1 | CASSYSRGNTEAFF | TGCGCCAGCAGCTACTCGCGGGGGAACACTGAAGCTTTCTTT
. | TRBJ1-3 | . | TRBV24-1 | CATTGTDGNTIYF | TGTGCCACAACCGGGACTGATGGAAACACCATATATTTT
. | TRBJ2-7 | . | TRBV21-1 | CASRGGANEQYF | TGTGCCAGCAGGGGGGGAGCAAACGAGCAGTACTTC
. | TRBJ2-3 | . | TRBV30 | CAWRRAAYTDTQYF | TGTGCCTGGAGGCGGGCAGCCTACACAGATACGCAGTATTTT
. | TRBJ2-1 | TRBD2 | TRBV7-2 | CASSYPWGSGRGGEQFF | TGTGCCAGCAGCTACCCTTGGGGAAGCGGGAGGGGGGGTGAGCAGTTCTTC
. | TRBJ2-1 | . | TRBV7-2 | CASSLAGGLSYNEQFF | TGTGCCAGCAGCTTAGCGGGAGGACTCTCCTACAATGAGCAGTTCTTC
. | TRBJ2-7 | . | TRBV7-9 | CASSLSGAYEQYF | TGTGCCAGCAGCTTATCCGGAGCCTACGAGCAGTACTTC
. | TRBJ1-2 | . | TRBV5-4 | CASSSPSGTNYGYTF | TGTGCCAGCAGCTCGCCGAGCGGGACTAACTATGGCTACACCTTC
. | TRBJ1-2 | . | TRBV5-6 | CASSLDRSTYTF | TGTGCCAGCAGCTTGGACAGGTCAACCTACACCTTC
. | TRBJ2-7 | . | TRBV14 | CASSPGRYEQYF | TGTGCCAGCAGCCCAGGGCGGTACGAGCAGTACTTC
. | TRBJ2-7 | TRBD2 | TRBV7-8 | CASSLANGLAVF | TGTGCCAGCAGCTTAGCGAATGGGCTAGCGGTCTTC
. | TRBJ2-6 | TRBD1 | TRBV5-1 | CASSLSGTGHFSGANVLTF | TGCGCCAGCAGTCTTTCCGGGACAGGGCACTTCTCTGGGGCCAACGTCCTGACTTTC
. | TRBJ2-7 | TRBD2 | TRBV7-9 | CASSLAGGPVEQYF | TGTGCCAGCAGCTTAGCGGGAGGGCCAGTCGAGCAGTACTTC
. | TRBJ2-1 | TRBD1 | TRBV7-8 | CASSTPGQSSYNEQFF | TGTGCCAGCAGCACCCCGGGACAGAGCTCCTACAATGAGCAGTTCTTC
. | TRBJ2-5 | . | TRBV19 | CASSIDETFRETQYF | TGTGCCAGTAGTATAGATGAGACATTCCGGGAGACCCAGTACTTC
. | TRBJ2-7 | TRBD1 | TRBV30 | CAISADRGLSEQYF | TGTGCTATCAGCGCGGACAGGGGTTTAAGCGAGCAGTACTTC
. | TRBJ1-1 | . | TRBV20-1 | CSASTGFAEAFF | TGCAGTGCTAGTACCGGGTTCGCTGAAGCTTTCTTT
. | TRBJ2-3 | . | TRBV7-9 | CASSTSGPGDTQYF | TGTGCCAGCAGTACGAGCGGACCGGGGGATACGCAGTATTTT
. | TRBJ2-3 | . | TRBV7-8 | CASRSGRGTDTQYF | TGTGCCAGCAGGTCAGGGCGTGGCACAGATACGCAGTATTTT
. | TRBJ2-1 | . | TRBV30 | CAWGGGAQSEQFF | TGTGCCTGGGGAGGCGGGGCGCAGAGTGAGCAGTTCTTC
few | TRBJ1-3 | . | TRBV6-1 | CASSEGIYSGNTIYF | TGTGCCAGCAGTGAAGGTATCTATTCTGGAAACACCATATATTTT
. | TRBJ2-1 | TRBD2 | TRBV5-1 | CASRFGLAGDEQFF | TGCGCCAGCCGCTTCGGACTAGCGGGAGATGAGCAGTTCTTC
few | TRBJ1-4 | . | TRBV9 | CASSVGTMRTNEKLFF | TGTGCCAGCAGCGTGGGGACTATGCGAACTAATGAAAAACTGTTTTTT
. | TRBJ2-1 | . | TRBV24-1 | CATRPGGSNEQFF | TGTGCCACCAGGCCTGGAGGGAGCAATGAGCAGTTCTTC